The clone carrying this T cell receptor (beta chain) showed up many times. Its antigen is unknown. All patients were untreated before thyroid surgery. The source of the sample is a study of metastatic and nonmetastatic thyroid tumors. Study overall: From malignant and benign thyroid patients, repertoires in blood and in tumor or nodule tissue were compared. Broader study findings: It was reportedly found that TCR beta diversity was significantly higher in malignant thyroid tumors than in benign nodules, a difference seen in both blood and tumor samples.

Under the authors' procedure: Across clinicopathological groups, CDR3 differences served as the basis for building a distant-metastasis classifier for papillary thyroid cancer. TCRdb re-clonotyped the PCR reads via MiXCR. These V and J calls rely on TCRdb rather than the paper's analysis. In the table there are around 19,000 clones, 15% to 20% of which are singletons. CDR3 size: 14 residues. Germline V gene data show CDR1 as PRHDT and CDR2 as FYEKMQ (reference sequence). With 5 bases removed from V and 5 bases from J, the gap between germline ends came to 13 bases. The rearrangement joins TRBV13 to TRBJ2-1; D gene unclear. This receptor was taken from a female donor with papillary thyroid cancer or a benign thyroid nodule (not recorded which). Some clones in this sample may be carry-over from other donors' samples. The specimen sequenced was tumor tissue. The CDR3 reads CASSPPFPHNEQFF. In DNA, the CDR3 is TGTGCCAGCAGCCCCCCCTTCCCCCACAATGAGCAGTTCTTC.